This T cell receptor (beta chain) was sequenced in a study of T cells in narcolepsy. The junction had 6 bases not matched to a gene; V was cut back by 4 bases and J by 8 bases. The germline V gene has CDR1 SGHRS and CDR2 YFSETQ. This CDR3 comprises 14 residues. Sequenced by immunoSEQ multiplex PCR; TCRdb stores in-frame clones only, minus some. The data hold some 25,000 clones, with roughly four fifths observed a single time. The chain joins TRBV5-1 to TRBJ1-4; 9 bases fit TRBD1. The source is a human donor with narcolepsy. Sequenced: CD45RA- memory CD4+ T cells from PBMCs. CDR3: CASSQGQGGEKLFF. The CDR3 DNA follows: TGCGCCAGCAGCCAGGGACAGGGTGGGGAAAAACTGTTTTTT.